This T cell receptor (beta chain) appears in the sequencing data of a study of CD8 T cell repertoires and HIV-1 epitope variants. The overall study: An uncultured baseline aliquot held 1M T cells.

Assay used: immunoSEQ multiplex PCR; TCRdb lists only in-frame clones, some missing. The data hold 5,700 or so clones, with approximately 70% observed a single time. Note on this clone: Its antigen remains unidentified.

The germline V gene has CDR1 SGDLS and CDR2 YYNGEE. The CDR3 spans 14 residues. Germline trimming cut 6 bases from V and 1 base from J; bases unmatched to any gene: 4. Sequencing was done on a sample of cultured CD8+ T cells derived from PBMCs. This receptor was identified in a male donor with HIV. This chain connects TRBV9 to TRBJ1-5, with 7 nucleotides matching TRBD1. This CDR3 is CASTPGQSNQPQHF. CDR3 sequence (DNA): TGTGCCAGCACTCCGGGACAGAGCAATCAGCCCCAGCATTTT.